This T cell receptor beta chain was observed in a study of human T cells and chemical hapten exposure. About the study: Minor volume differences among pooled libraries chiefly drove per-sample TCR yield variation.

This clonotype was seen ten or more times. Its antigen is not known. The germline CDR1 and CDR2 sequences are MGHRA and YSYEKL. The CDR3 runs to 17 residues. Losses at the gene ends were 0 bases for V and 3 bases for J; bases not matched to a gene: 9. Unique molecular identifiers were linked by the library to individual cDNA molecules. In the original workflow: TCRs per sample had a median of roughly 96,000 and ranged from about 20,000 to 750,000. TCRdb passed the RACE reads through MiXCR, listing each CDR3 protein once. The V and J calls, along with clone size, are taken from TCRdb and not from the paper's own processing. Here the sample spans approximately 97,000 distinct CDR3 sequences, roughly 8.5% being singletons. Study-wide results and caveats: Sensitizing to DPC left TCRs with a frequency above 1 in 1000 unaltered.

As for time point: healthy volunteer bleed at 2 weeks. Whole blood, unfractionated, served as the material for total RNA extraction. The chain carries TRBV4-1 and TRBJ2-3, with 7 bases identical to TRBD1. This TCR came from a female donor in good health. Some clones in this sample may be carry-over from other donors' samples. The sequenced sample consisted of whole blood. The CDR3 loop reads CASSQDFAGGRTDTQYF. For the CDR3, the DNA is TGCGCCAGCAGCCAAGATTTTGCAGGGGGTAGGACAGATACGCAGTATTTT.